A single TCR beta chain is shown here with its context. This receptor's antigen is unknown. Base quality data are lacking; no much larger clone is found one base away. From cysteine to phenylalanine, the CDR3 is 15 amino acids long. CDR3 DNA is the only sequence kept; it has 45 bases, read in frame from the first base. The CDR1 and CDR2 encoded by the germline V gene are MNHEY and SVGAGI. V trim: 1 base; J trim: 3 bases; unmatched bases: 5. The entry originates in a study of PD-1 blockade in classical Hodgkin lymphoma (dated by TCRdb to about 2020). Regarding the research as a whole: Nivolumab dosing was 3 mg/kg intravenously every 2 weeks, continuing until either disease progression or unacceptable toxicity. The study used CyTOF and TCR beta sequencing to define a peripheral blood immune signature of response to PD-1 blockade in classical Hodgkin lymphoma. The research as a whole found: The study was limited to a single clinical trial cohort, and causes of repertoire differences, possibly disease activity or prior therapy, remained undefined. Baseline TCR diversity was reported to be lower in newly diagnosed patients than in healthy donors and to be lower still in relapsed/refractory patients. Baseline diversity similar to that of newly diagnosed patients was observed in trial patients achieving complete response, whereas significantly lower diversity was observed in partial responders and progressors. By C4D1, a significant rise was seen in CD4+ TCR diversity but not in CD8+ TCR diversity (p=0.0027 vs p=0.16), and the rise was most apparent among complete responders (p=0.02). Patients starting nivolumab less than 1 year after ASCT had lower diversity and were excluded from later analyses to avoid confounding by immune reconstitution.

The Qiagen DNeasy kit was used to extract genomic DNA both from unsorted PBMCs and from the negatively selected CD4+ and CD8+ fractions. Using primers that anneal to V and J segments, immunoSEQ multiplex PCR amplified the TCR beta CDR3 regions. A synthetic immune receptor repertoire was used to minimize amplification bias, and remaining bias was computationally removed after sequencing. The authors processed their data as follows. Custom Python scripts were used to quantify repertoire diversity as the Shannon entropy index. Unsorted, CD4+ and CD8+ repertoires were analyzed separately, except for combined analyses in which CD4+ and CD8+ sequences were merged in silico. Clonal expansion was defined as a frequency increase of at least 2-fold after treatment compared with C1D1, and clones undetected at baseline were assigned a pseudocount of 0.5. Singleton clones were defined as clones with 0 or 1 copy at C1D1, and non-singleton clones were defined as clones with 2 or more copies. Clones expanded in unsorted samples were labelled as CD4+, CD8+ or unknown by matching protein sequences in sorted samples from the same patient. Wilcoxon tests on paired samples were used to test changes in diversity from C1D1 to C4D1. The table was pulled from immuneACCESS by TCRdb, which kept in-frame rearrangements only. Such tables lose some clones; where checked, under half of the loss comes from unresolved V genes, and the rest has no known cause. That table furnishes V, J and clone size, whereas the DNA furnished D and trimming. Across this sample there are roughly 11,000 clones, with almost 85% seen only once. Over 4.5% of the sample is held by the ten biggest clonotypes.

The sample's time point, from its label and the paper: cycle 2 day 1 (C2D1) of nivolumab. Every trial patient had relapsed following autologous stem cell transplantation, and prior brentuximab vedotin exposure was what differed among cohorts A, B and C. The trial cohort comprised 56 patients with relapsed/refractory classical Hodgkin lymphoma whose best overall responses were complete response, partial response or progressive disease. Trial patients were treated with single-agent nivolumab in the multi-cohort phase II CheckMate 205 trial. Best overall response was determined by an independent review committee according to the 2007 International Working Group response criteria. Trial PBMCs were collected just before the start of nivolumab (C1D1) and during therapy at cycle 2 day 1 and cycle 4 day 1. Peripheral blood was collected in 8 mL Vacutainer Cell Preparation Tubes, from which PBMCs were isolated by centrifugation and then cryopreserved.

This sequence originates from a human donor with classical Hodgkin lymphoma. Source: peripheral blood mononuclear cells (PBMCs), taken before the second cycle of nivolumab. This chain is built from TRBV6-5 and TRBJ2-5; 7 bases in the junction line up with TRBD2. The CDR3 region has the sequence CASSYFGLVEETQYF. The nucleotides are TGTGCCAGCAGTTACTTCGGACTAGTTGAAGAGACCCAGTACTTC.